Listed below are T cell receptor beta chains from one sample, sequenced in a study of T cell changes during pregnancy in multiple sclerosis. TCRdb's copy holds only in-frame clones and misses some; the assay was immunoSEQ multiplex PCR. The repertoire has more than 65,000 clones, about 93% of them found once; the top ten carry more than 0.9%. The sequences come from peripheral blood, collected in the first trimester of pregnancy. These receptors came from a female donor with multiple sclerosis, enrolled in a pregnancy study. CDR3s include the opening cysteine and the closing phenylalanine or tryptophan. Each record gives: D gene, J gene, V gene, CDR3 protein, CDR3 DNA. The D gene is left open where the match is weak.

D: .
J: TRBJ2-5
V: TRBV11-1
CDR3: CASSPTGHQETQYF
DNA: TGTGCCAGCAGCCCTACAGGGCACCAAGAGACCCAGTACTTC

D: .
J: TRBJ1-2
V: TRBV7-2
CDR3: CASSMRTLNYGYTF
DNA: TGTGCCAGCAGCATGAGGACTCTGAACTATGGCTACACCTTC

D: TRBD2
J: TRBJ2-7
V: TRBV6-6
CDR3: CASSPGLGYEQYF
DNA: TGTGCCAGCAGTCCCGGACTAGGGTACGAGCAGTACTTC

D: TRBD1
J: TRBJ1-1
V: TRBV10-3
CDR3: CAITSGQGGEQTEAFF
DNA: TGTGCCATCACCTCAGGACAGGGCGGAGAACAAACTGAAGCTTTCTTT

D: .
J: TRBJ2-5
V: TRBV9
CDR3: CASSVAPVETQYF
DNA: TGTGCCAGCAGCGTAGCCCCAGTGGAGACCCAGTACTTC

D: .
J: TRBJ2-6
V: TRBV7-6
CDR3: CASSSAGNAGANVLTF
DNA: TGTGCCAGCAGCTCGGCAGGGAACGCTGGGGCCAACGTCCTGACTTTC

D: .
J: TRBJ2-7
V: TRBV2
CDR3: CASSDSSYEQYF
DNA: TGTGCCAGCAGTGACAGCTCCTACGAGCAGTACTTC

D: TRBD1
J: TRBJ1-1
V: TRBV30
CDR3: CVLVGTARGNTEAFF
DNA: TGTGTCTTGGTCGGGACAGCAAGGGGGAACACTGAAGCTTTCTTT

D: .
J: TRBJ2-1
V: TRBV9
CDR3: CASSPNPHSDEQFF
DNA: TGTGCCAGCAGCCCCAACCCACATTCCGATGAGCAGTTCTTC

D: .
J: TRBJ2-7
V: TRBV5-1
CDR3: CASSFGGPSYEQYF
DNA: TGCGCCAGCAGCTTCGGGGGGCCCTCCTACGAGCAGTACTTC

D: .
J: TRBJ1-3
V: TRBV18
CDR3: CASSLQGTGNTIYF
DNA: TGTGCCAGCTCACTACAGGGTACCGGAAACACCATATATTTT

D: .
J: TRBJ2-5
V: TRBV4-2
CDR3: CASSRERGAGETQYF
DNA: TGTGCCAGCAGCCGAGAACGGGGGGCTGGAGAGACCCAGTACTTC

D: .
J: TRBJ2-1
V: TRBV7-3
CDR3: CASSLPRGGGNNNEQFF
DNA: TGTGCCAGCAGCCTACCTCGGGGAGGGGGAAATAACAATGAGCAGTTCTTC

D: .
J: TRBJ2-7
V: TRBV2
CDR3: CASSRQVLYEQYF
DNA: TGTGCCAGCAGTAGACAGGTTTTGTACGAGCAGTACTTC

D: .
J: TRBJ2-5
V: TRBV5-1
CDR3: CASSGTGSNGETQYF
DNA: TGCGCCAGCAGCGGCACAGGGTCAAACGGAGAGACCCAGTACTTC

D: TRBD1
J: TRBJ1-4
V: TRBV6-1
CDR3: CASSPGQGHNEKLFF
DNA: TGTGCCAGCAGTCCGGGACAGGGCCATAATGAAAAACTGTTTTTT

D: .
J: TRBJ2-2
V: TRBV21-1
CDR3: CASSKAHRVANTGELFF
DNA: TGTGCCAGCAGCAAAGCGCACAGGGTGGCGAACACCGGGGAGCTGTTTTTT

D: .
J: TRBJ2-7
V: TRBV5-4
CDR3: CASSRGQYGEQYF
DNA: TGTGCCAGCAGCCGCGGACAGTATGGCGAGCAGTACTTC

D: TRBD2
J: TRBJ2-2
V: TRBV30
CDR3: CAWNPGTSGRAGTGELFF
DNA: TGTGCCTGGAACCCGGGGACTAGCGGGAGGGCTGGAACCGGGGAGCTGTTTTTT

D: .
J: TRBJ2-3
V: TRBV5-4
CDR3: CASSHSGLTDTQYF
DNA: TGTGCCAGCAGTCATAGCGGCCTCACAGATACGCAGTATTTT

D: TRBD1
J: TRBJ2-3
V: TRBV10-2
CDR3: CASRDRNQDTQYF
DNA: TGCGCCAGCCGGGACAGGAATCAAGATACGCAGTATTTT

D: .
J: TRBJ1-6
V: TRBV9
CDR3: CASSVETGPGSPLHF
DNA: TGTGCCAGCAGCGTAGAGACCGGGCCGGGGTCACCCCTCCACTTT